This T cell receptor (beta chain) was sequenced in a study of cytomegalovirus exposure and HLA in healthy donors. The PCR was carried out with 60 Vbeta primers and 13 Jbeta primers. Using immunoSEQ multiplex PCR, the repertoire was profiled, and TCRdb retains in-frame clones only, with some absent. The sample consists of roughly 150,000 clones, approximately 83% of them appearing once. Sequencing was performed on PBMCs. The source is a boy between 2 and 10 years old in good health and CMV-seronegative.

The CDR3 coding sequence is TGTGCCAGCAGTGACACGGGACAGCCCTACAATGAGCAGTTCTTC. Translated: CASSDTGQPYNEQFF. The rearrangement joins TRBV2 to TRBJ2-1; 7 positions match TRBD1. CDR1 SNHLY and CDR2 FYNNEI come from the germline V gene. The CDR3 loop spans 15 amino acids. V trimming: 3 bases; J trimming: 2 bases; junction bases outside the gene matches: 4. Variable domain in full (rest from reference TRBV2 and TRBJ2-1): EPEVTQTPSHQVTQMGQEVILRCVPISNHLYFYWYRQILGQKVEFLVSFYNNEISEKSEIFDDQFSVERPDGSNFTLKIRSTKLEDSAMYFCASSDTGQPYNEQFFGPGTRLTVL.